The present T cell receptor (beta chain) was sequenced within a study of T cells in Graves' hyperthyroidism and ophthalmopathy. The ends were cut back, 3 bases at V and 3 bases at J, with 19 bases in the middle. Per germline, CDR1 SGHDT and CDR2 YYEEEE. CDR3 length: 17 residues. TCR beta CDR3 regions were amplified from RNA transcripts. TCR CDR3 underwent first-round RT-PCR with the HTBI primer set. TCRdb reanalysed the multiplex PCR reads using MiXCR and keeps one entry per CDR3 protein. Here the sample spans a few hundred thousand distinct CDR3 sequences, 18% being singletons. Sequenced input: blood. The gene calls are TRBV5-6 and TRBJ1-3; D call uncertain. This sequence originates from a woman aged 45 to 65 with Graves' hyperthyroidism. The CDR3 DNA reads as TGTGCCAGCAGCTCGACGCTGGGAGGTGAGGTTGGAAACACCATATATTTT. As protein: CASSSTLGGEVGNTIYF.